This T cell receptor beta chain stems from a study of cytomegalovirus exposure and HLA in healthy donors. Study outcomes and limitations: Later analysis associated a missense DCLRE1C variant with TCR beta V- and J-gene trimming. Of the V segments, some could not be distinguished, including TRBV6-2 and TRBV6-3, and were excluded.

Donors were ostensibly healthy at sampling, although undocumented immune exposures were probable. CDR3 length: 13 amino acids. Trimming cost V 4 bases and J 7 bases; bases outside gene matches: 4. Germline CDR1 SGHAT, CDR2 FQNNGV. 13 Jbeta primers and 60 Vbeta primers were used for the PCR. This table comes from immunoSEQ multiplex PCR, and its TCRdb copy is limited to in-frame clones, with some not included. The record lists about 200,000 clones, of which the ten most abundant hold roughly 0.89%. Note on this clone: Its specificity is unknown.

The chain joins TRBV11-2 to TRBJ2-1; TRBD1 matches at 7 bases. This TCR was sampled from a woman under 40 in good health and CMV-seropositive. The sample was PBMCs. CDR3 nucleotide sequence: TGTGCCAGCAGCTCCCAACAGGGGAATGAGCAGTTCTTC. Its translation: CASSSQQGNEQFF.